This T cell receptor beta chain was captured in a study of shared clonotypes between healthy human individuals. Study-wide findings and caveats: Investigators collected only blood, and repertoires in tissues likely differ.

CDR1 and CDR2 (germline): SGHRS, YFSETQ. The CDR3 spans 14 residues. The junction had 0 bases not matched to a gene; V was cut back by 0 bases and J by 1 base. Turning to this clone: Its antigen is still unknown. Being one base from a much bigger clone, this may be a read error. This sample also contains other DNA sequences that code for the same CDR3.

Donors, healthy HIV-negative adults, lacked recent acute infections or vaccinations. Measured with immunoSEQ multiplex PCR; TCRdb has only the in-frame clones, and not every one. The data contain over a million clones, approximately 72% of them singletons. The sequenced sample was memory CD4+ T cells sorted from blood. The subset: CD45RA-negative fraction. The clonotype was recovered from a man between 18 and 35 years old in good health. The chain couples TRBV5-1 to TRBJ1-1, with TRBD1 matching over 7 bases. The CDR3 loop reads CASSLGDRNTEAFF. CDR3 nucleotides: TGCGCCAGCAGCTTGGGGGACAGGAACACTGAAGCTTTCTTT.